This T cell receptor beta chain was observed in a study of shared clonotypes between healthy human individuals. Broader study findings: Memory subsets had estimated richness that was generally smaller than that of naive subsets.

V was pared by 3 bases and J by 12 bases, with 24 bases between. This CDR3 contains 16 residues. Germline V gene lookup returns CDR1 KGHSH and CDR2 LQKENI. Turning to this clone: Its target is unknown.

Data came from immunoSEQ multiplex PCR; TCRdb stores just in-frame clones and leaves some out. The sample yields more than 1,200,000 clones, around 98.5% seen once. This receptor was taken from a man aged 30-40 years in good health. The source material was naive CD4+ T cells sorted from blood. Subset specified: CD45RA+ positively selected. The chain links TRBV18 to TRBJ2-1; D may be TRBD2 (6 bases). The CDR3 DNA reads TGTGCCAGCTCACCTCGCGGGGACGGAATGGACAATAGGCAGTTCTTC. It is translated as CASSPRGDGMDNRQFF.